This T cell receptor (beta chain) was sequenced during a study of T cell responses to AZD1222 COVID-19 vaccine. Whole-study results and caveats: Recipients of AZD1222 seropositive at baseline numbered only 6 or 7.

The data were produced by immunoSEQ multiplex PCR, yet TCRdb's version contains in-frame clones alone and is incomplete. The data contain around 140,000 clones, almost 90% of them singletons. V was trimmed by 5 bases and J by 2 bases, leaving 13 bases between them. From germline, CDR1 is SGHNT and CDR2 YENEEA. CDR3 length equals 15 residues. Remarks on this clone: Its target is unknown.

The source of this sequence is an adult who received the AZD1222 COVID-19 vaccine. This material consisted of peripheral blood, taken 28 days after the second AZD1222 dose. The V gene is TRBV11-3, the J gene TRBJ2-1; weak D call: TRBD2 (6 bases). CDR3 residues: CASSPSPGAYNEQFF. As DNA, the CDR3 is TGTGCCAGCAGCCCATCTCCGGGGGCCTACAATGAGCAGTTCTTC. Using reference TRBV11-3 and TRBJ2-1 for the parts outside the CDR3, the full variable domain is EAGVVQSPRYKIIEKKQPVAFWCNPISGHNTLYWYLQNLGQGPELLIRYENEEAVDDSQLPKDRFSAERLKGVDSTLKIQPAELGDSAVYLCASSPSPGAYNEQFFGPGTRLTVL.